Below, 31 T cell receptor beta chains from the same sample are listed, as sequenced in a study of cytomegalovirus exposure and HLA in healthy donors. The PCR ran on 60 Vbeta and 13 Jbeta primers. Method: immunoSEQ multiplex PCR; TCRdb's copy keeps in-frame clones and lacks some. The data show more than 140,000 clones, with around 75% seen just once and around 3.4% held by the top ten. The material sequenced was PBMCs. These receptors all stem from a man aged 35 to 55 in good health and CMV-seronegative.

The CDR3 sequence: CASSQDRQGSYNSPLHF. Written as DNA, the CDR3 is TGCGCCAGCAGCCAAGATCGACAGGGCTCCTATAATTCACCCCTCCACTTT. The rearrangement joins TRBV4-1 to TRBJ1-6, with TRBD1 identical over 7 bases. The V gene end was trimmed by 0 bases and the J gene end by 0 bases; junction bases not matched to a gene: 2. The CDR3 spans 17 residues. Per germline, CDR1 MGHRA and CDR2 YSYEKL.

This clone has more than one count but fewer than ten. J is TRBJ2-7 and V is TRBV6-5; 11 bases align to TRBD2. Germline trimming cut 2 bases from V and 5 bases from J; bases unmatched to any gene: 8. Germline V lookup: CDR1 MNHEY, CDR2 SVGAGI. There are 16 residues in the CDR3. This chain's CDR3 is CASSYRVAGGQDEQYF. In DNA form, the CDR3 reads TGTGCCAGCAGTTACAGGGTAGCGGGGGGGCAGGACGAGCAGTACTTC.

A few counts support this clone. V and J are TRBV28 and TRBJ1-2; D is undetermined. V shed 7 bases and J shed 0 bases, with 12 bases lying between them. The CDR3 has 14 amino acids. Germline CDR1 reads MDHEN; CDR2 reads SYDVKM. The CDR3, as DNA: TGTGCCAGCAACTACCAGAATTCTAACTATGGCTACACCTTC. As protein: CASNYQNSNYGYTF.

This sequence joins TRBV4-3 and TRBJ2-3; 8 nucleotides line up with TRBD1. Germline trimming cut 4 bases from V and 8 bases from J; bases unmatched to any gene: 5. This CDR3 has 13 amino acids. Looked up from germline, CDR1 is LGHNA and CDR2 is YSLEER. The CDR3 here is CASSPGQGGTQYF. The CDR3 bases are TGCGCCAGCAGCCCCGGACAGGGCGGTACGCAGTATTTT.

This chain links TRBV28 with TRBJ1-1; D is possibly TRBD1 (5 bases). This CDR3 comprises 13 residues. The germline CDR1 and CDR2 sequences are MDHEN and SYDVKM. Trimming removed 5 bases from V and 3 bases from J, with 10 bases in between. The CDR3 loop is CASSGGHHTEAFF. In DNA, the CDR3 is TGTGCCAGCAGTGGCGGACACCACACTGAAGCTTTCTTT.

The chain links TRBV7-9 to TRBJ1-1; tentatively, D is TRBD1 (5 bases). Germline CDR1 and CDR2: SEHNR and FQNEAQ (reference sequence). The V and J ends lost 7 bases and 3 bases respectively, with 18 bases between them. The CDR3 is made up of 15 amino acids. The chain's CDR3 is CASNPLGRGDTEAFF. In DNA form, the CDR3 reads TGTGCCAGCAACCCCTTGGGACGGGGGGACACTGAAGCTTTCTTT.

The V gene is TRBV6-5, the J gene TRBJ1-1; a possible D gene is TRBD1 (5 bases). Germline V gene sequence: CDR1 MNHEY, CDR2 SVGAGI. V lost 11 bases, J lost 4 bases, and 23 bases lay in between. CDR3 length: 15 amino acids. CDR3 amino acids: CAVVRVRGGITEAFF. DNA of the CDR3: TGTGCCGTCGTCCGAGTTAGGGGCGGGATCACTGAAGCTTTCTTT.

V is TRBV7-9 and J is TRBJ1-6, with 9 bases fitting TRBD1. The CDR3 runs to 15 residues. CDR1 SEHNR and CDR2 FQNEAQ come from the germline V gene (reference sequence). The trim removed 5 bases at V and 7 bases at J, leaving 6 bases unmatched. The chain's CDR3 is CASSTLTGGNSPLHF. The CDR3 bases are TGTGCCAGCAGCACATTGACAGGGGGGAATTCACCCCTCCACTTT.

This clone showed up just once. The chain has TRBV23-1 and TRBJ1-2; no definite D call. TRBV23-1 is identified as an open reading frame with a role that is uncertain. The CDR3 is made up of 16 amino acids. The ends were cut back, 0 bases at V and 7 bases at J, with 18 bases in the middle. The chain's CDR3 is CASSQSGRVVLSGYTF. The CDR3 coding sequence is TGCGCCAGCAGTCAATCGGGGAGGGTTGTTCTCTCTGGCTACACCTTC.

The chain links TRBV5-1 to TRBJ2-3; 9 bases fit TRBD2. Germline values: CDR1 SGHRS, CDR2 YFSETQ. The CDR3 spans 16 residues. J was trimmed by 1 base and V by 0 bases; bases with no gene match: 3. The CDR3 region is CASSLEASGGTDTQYF. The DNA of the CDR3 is TGCGCCAGCAGCTTGGAGGCTAGCGGGGGCACAGATACGCAGTATTTT.

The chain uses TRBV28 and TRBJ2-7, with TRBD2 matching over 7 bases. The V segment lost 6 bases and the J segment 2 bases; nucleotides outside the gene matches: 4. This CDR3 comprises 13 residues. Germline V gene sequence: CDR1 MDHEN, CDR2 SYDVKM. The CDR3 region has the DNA TGTGCCAGCAGGGACGGGGGGACCTACGAGCAGTACTTC. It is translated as CASRDGGTYEQYF.

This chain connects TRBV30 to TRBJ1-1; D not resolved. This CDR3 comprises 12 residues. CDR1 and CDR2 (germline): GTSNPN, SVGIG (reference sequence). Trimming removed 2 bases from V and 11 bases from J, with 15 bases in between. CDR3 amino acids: CAWSSSRRLAFF. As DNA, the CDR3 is TGTGCCTGGAGTTCTAGCCGCCGCCTGGCTTTCTTT.

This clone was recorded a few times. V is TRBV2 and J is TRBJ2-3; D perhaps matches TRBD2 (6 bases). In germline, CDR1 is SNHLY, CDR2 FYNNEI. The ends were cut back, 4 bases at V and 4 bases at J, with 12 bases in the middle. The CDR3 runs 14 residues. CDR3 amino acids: CASSGLRLADTQYF. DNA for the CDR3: TGTGCCAGCAGTGGACTCAGACTAGCAGATACGCAGTATTTT.

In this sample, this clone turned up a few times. CDR3 DNA sequence: TGTGCCAGCAAACTCCGGGACTACCCCTACGAGCAGTACTTC. Its protein is CASKLRDYPYEQYF. J is TRBJ2-7 and V is TRBV27; 7 nucleotides match TRBD2. V shed 7 bases and J 2 bases; nucleotides not matched to a gene: 8. The CDR3 runs to 14 residues. Germline V lookup: CDR1 MNHEY, CDR2 SMNVEV (reference sequence).

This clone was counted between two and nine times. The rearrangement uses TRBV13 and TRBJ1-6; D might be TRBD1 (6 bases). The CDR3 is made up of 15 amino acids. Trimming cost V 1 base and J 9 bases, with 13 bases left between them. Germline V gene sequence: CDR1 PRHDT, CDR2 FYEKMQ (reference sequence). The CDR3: CASSLDGGASSPLHF. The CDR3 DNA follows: TGTGCCAGCAGCTTAGATGGGGGGGCAAGTTCACCCCTCCACTTT. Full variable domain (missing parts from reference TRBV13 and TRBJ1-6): AAGVIQSPRHLIKEKRETATLKCYPIPRHDTVYWYQQGPGQDPQFLISFYEKMQSDKGSIPDRFSAQQFSDYHSELNMSSLELGDSALYFCASSLDGGASSPLHFGNGTRLTVT.

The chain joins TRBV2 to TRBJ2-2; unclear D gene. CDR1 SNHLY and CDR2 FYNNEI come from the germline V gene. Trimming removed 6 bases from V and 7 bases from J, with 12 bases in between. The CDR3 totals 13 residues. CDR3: CASRFPSIGELFF. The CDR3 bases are TGTGCCAGCAGGTTTCCTAGTATCGGGGAGCTGTTTTTT.

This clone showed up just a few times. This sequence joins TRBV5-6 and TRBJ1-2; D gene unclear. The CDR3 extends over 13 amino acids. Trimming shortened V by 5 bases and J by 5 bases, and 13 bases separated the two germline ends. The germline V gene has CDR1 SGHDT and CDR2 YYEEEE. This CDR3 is CASSSTREYGYTF. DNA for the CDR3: TGTGCCAGCAGTTCCACCCGGGAGTATGGCTACACCTTC.

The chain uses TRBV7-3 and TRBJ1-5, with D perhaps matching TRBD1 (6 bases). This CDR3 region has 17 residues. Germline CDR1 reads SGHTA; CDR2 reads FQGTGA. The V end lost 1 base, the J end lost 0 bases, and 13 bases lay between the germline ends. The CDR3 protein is CASSLIGQHYSNQPQHF. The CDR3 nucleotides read TGTGCCAGCAGCTTAATTGGACAGCACTATAGCAATCAGCCCCAGCATTTT.

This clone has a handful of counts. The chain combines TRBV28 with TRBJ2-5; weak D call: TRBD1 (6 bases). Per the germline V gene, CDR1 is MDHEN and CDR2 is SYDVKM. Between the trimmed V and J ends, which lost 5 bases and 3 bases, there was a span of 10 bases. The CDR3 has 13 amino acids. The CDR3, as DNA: TGTGCCAGCAGTGTCAGGGGAGAAGAGACCCAGTACTTC. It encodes CASSVRGEETQYF.

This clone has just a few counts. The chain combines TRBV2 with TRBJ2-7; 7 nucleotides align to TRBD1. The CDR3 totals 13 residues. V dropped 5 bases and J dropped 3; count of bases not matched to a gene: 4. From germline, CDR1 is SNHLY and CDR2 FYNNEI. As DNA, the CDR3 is TGTGCCAGCAGTAGGGACAGCCGCTACGAGCAGTACTTC. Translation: CASSRDSRYEQYF.

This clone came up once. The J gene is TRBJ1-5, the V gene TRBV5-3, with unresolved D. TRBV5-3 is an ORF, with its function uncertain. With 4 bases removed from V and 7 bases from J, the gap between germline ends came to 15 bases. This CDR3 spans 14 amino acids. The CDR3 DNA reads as TGTGCCAGAAGCGTAGACGAGGGTAACCAGCCCCAGCATTTT. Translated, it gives CARSVDEGNQPQHF.

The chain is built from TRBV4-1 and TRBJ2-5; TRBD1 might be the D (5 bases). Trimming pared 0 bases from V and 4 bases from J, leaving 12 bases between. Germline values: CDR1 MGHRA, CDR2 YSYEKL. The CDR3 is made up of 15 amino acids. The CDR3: CASSQDTGWGETQYF. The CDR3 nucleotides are TGCGCCAGCAGCCAAGATACAGGTTGGGGAGAGACCCAGTACTTC.

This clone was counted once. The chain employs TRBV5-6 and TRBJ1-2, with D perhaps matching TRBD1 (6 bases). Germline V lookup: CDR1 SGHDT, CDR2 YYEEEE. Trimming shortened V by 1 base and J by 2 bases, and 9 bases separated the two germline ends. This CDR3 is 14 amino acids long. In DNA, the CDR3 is TGTGCCAGCAGCTTGACAGGGTCCAACTATGGCTACACCTTC. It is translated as CASSLTGSNYGYTF.

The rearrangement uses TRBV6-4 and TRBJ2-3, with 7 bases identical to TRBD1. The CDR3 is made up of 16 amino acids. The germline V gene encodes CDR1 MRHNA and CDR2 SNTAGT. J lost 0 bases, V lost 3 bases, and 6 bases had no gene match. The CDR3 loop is CASSESGTVSTDTQYF. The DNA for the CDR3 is TGTGCCAGCAGTGAGTCTGGGACAGTCAGCACAGATACGCAGTATTTT.

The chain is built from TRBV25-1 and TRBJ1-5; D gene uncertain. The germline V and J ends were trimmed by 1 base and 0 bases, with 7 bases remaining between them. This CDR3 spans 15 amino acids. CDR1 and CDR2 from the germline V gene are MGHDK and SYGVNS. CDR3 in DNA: TGTGCCAGCAGTGAATCCGGGGATAGCAATCAGCCCCAGCATTTT. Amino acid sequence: CASSESGDSNQPQHF.

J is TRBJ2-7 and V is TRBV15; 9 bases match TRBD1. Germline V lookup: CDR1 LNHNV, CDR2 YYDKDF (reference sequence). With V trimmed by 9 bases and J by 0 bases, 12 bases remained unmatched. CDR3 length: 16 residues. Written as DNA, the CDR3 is TGTGCCACAGCCCGGACAGGGGAGGGGACCTCCTACGAGCAGTACTTC. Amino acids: CATARTGEGTSYEQYF. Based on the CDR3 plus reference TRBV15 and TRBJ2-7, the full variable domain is DAMVIQNPRYQVTQFGKPVTLSCSQTLNHNVMYWYQQKSSQAPKLLFHYYDKDFNNEADTPDNFQSRRPNTSFCFLDIRSPGLGDTAMYLCATARTGEGTSYEQYFGPGTRLTVT.

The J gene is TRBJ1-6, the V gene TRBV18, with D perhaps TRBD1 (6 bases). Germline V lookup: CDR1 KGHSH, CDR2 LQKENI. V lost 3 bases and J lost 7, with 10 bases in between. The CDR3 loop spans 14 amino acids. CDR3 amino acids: CASSPVQGNSPLHF. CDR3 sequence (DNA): TGTGCCAGCTCACCCGTACAGGGAAATTCACCCCTCCACTTT.

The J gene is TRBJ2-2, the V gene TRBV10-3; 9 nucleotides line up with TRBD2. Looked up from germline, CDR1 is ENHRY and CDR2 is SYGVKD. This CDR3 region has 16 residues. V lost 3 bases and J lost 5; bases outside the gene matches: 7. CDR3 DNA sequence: TGTGCCATCAGTGACCCGCTAGCGGGGTATACCGGGGAGCTGTTTTTT. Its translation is CAISDPLAGYTGELFF.

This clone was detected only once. The CDR3 spells CASSAGPAKGTEAFF. As DNA, the CDR3 is TGTGCCAGTAGTGCGGGCCCTGCCAAGGGCACTGAAGCTTTCTTT. The rearrangement uses TRBV19 and TRBJ1-1; D not certain. The CDR3 runs to 15 residues. Trimming removed 5 bases from V and 4 bases from J, with 17 bases in between. Looked up from germline, CDR1 is LNHDA and CDR2 is SQIVND (reference sequence). The full variable domain, with the rest looked up from reference TRBV19 and TRBJ1-1, is DGGITQSPKYLFRKEGQNVTLSCEQNLNHDAMYWYRQDPGQGLRLIYYSQIVNDFQKGDIAEGYSVSREKKESFPLTVTSAQKNPTAFYLCASSAGPAKGTEAFFGQGTRLTVV.

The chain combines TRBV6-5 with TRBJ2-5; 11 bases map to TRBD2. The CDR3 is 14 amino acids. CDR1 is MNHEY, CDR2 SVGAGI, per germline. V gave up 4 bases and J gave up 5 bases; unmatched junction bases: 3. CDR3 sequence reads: CASSSLAGAETQYF. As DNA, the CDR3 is TGTGCCAGCAGTTCACTAGCGGGGGCGGAGACCCAGTACTTC.

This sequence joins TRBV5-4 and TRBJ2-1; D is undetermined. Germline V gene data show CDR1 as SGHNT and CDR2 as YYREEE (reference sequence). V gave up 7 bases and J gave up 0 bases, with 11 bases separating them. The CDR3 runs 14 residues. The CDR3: CASSPRSSYNEQFF. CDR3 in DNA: TGTGCCAGCTCCCCACGGAGCTCCTACAATGAGCAGTTCTTC.